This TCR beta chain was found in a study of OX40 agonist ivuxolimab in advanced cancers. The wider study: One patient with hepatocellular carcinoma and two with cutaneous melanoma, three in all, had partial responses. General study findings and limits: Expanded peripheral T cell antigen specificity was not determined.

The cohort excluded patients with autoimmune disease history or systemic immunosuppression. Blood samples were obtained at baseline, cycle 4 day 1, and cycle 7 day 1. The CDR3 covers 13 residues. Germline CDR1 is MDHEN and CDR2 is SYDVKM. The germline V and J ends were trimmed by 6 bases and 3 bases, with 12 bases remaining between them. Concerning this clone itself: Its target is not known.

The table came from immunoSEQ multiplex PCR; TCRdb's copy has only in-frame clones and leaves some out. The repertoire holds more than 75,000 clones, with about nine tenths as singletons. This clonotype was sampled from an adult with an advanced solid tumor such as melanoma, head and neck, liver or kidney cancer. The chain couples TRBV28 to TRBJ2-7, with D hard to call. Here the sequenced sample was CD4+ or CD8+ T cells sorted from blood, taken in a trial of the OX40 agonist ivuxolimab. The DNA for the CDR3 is TGTGCCAGCAGCACCCCGCGGCACTACGAGCAGTACGTC. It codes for CASSTPRHYEQYV.